This T cell receptor (beta chain) derives from a study of shared clonotypes between healthy human individuals. Whole-study context: The cohort comprised a couple of women and a few men. Their ages spanned 18 to 49 years.

Sequencing was performed with immunoSEQ multiplex PCR; in TCRdb, only in-frame clones are kept and a portion is missing. The sample yields fewer than 1.6 million clones, approximately 98.5% seen once. This TCR was sampled from a man under 40 in good health. Sequenced: naive CD4+ T cells sorted from blood. Subset indicated: CD45RA+ positively selected.

The CDR3 sequence: CASSQDRLVWNTEAFF. DNA for the CDR3: TGTGCCAGCAGCCAAGATCGGCTTGTATGGAACACTGAAGCTTTCTTT. V and J are TRBV14 and TRBJ1-1, with D unresolved. Trimming shortened V by 0 bases and J by 1 base, and 12 bases separated the two germline ends. The germline gives CDR1 SGHDN, CDR2 FVKESK. This CDR3 contains 16 residues.